The clone carrying this T cell receptor beta chain was counted many times. Its antigen is unknown. TCR beta CDR3 region amplification was performed from RNA transcripts. TCR CDR3 regions were first amplified by RT-PCR with HTBI primers. TCRdb analysed the multiplex PCR reads with MiXCR anew, one entry per CDR3 protein. This table holds about 360,000 distinct CDR3 sequences, about 25% found once. This entry is derived from a study of T cells in Graves' hyperthyroidism and ophthalmopathy. Study results and caveats: A model built on 13 V-J features separated ophthalmopathy from stable hyperthyroidism. Blood also carried most thyroid clonotypes expanded above 0.001.

The study left out patients who had uncontrolled infection, other autoimmune disease, pregnancy or lactation. The source of the PBMCs was approximately 9.5 ml of fresh peripheral blood. The CDR3 consists of 14 residues. V dropped 1 base and J dropped 8 bases, with 14 bases sitting between them. CDR1 is LGHDT and CDR2 is YNNKEL in the germline V gene (reference sequence). Source material: blood. This TCR derives from a man in his forties or fifties with Graves' hyperthyroidism. The V gene is TRBV3-1, the J gene TRBJ1-1, with D perhaps matching TRBD1 (6 bases). In nucleotides, the CDR3 is TGTGCCAGCAGCCAAGGGGTCGGGGGGCAGGAAGCTTTCTTT. Translation: CASSQGVGGQEAFF.